These T cell receptor beta chains were read from a single sample in a study of cytomegalovirus exposure and HLA in healthy donors. Clones were read by immunoSEQ multiplex PCR, and TCRdb kept only the in-frame ones, dropping some. Among about 160,000 clones listed, roughly four fifths were seen once. Sequencing was carried out using PBMCs. The source is a girl aged 2 to 10 in good health and CMV-seropositive. Both conserved end residues are part of each CDR3. The D gene is left open where the match is weak. Clone size is not always given. Where it is, it says once, few, many or a class for expanded clones.

>14|TRBV28|TRBD2|TRBJ2-7|.
CASSSAGGPYEQYF
TGTGCCAGCAGCTCAGCGGGAGGGCCCTACGAGCAGTACTTC
>18|TRBV4-1|TRBD1|TRBJ2-5|.
CASSQEGQRPRDEETQYF
TGCGCCAGCAGCCAAGAGGGACAGAGGCCAAGGGACGAAGAGACCCAGTACTTC
>14|TRBV9|.|TRBJ1-2|.
CASSVETGNYGYTF
TGTGCCAGCAGCGTAGAGACGGGGAACTATGGCTACACCTTC
>15|TRBV2|.|TRBJ1-2|.
CASTFRGVTNYGYTF
TGTGCCAGCACCTTTCGCGGGGTTACTAACTATGGCTACACCTTC
>13|TRBV5-1|.|TRBJ2-5|.
CASSHGLPETQYF
TGCGCCAGCAGTCACGGGTTACCGGAGACCCAGTACTTC
>13|TRBV6-1|.|TRBJ2-5|.
CASTFNSKETQYF
TGTGCCAGCACCTTCAACAGCAAAGAGACCCAGTACTTC
>11|TRBV28|.|TRBJ1-2|.
CASSLNYGYTF
TGTGCCAGCAGTCTTAACTATGGCTACACCTTC
>15|TRBV6-4|TRBD1|TRBJ2-3|once
CASSDPGQGADTQYF
TGTGCCAGCAGTGACCCGGGACAGGGGGCAGATACGCAGTATTTT
>15|TRBV9|.|TRBJ1-5|.
CASSVGGMGNQPQHF
TGTGCCAGCAGCGTCGGGGGGATGGGCAATCAGCCCCAGCATTTT
>13|TRBV5-1|.|TRBJ2-3|.
CASSVSGVDTQYF
TGCGCCAGCAGCGTATCAGGGGTAGATACGCAGTATTTT
>15|TRBV2|TRBD1|TRBJ1-5|.
CASSQGATANQPQHF
TGTGCCAGCAGTCAGGGGGCGACGGCCAATCAGCCCCAGCATTTT
>14|TRBV6-5|.|TRBJ2-2|.
CASSYAGLDGELFF
TGTGCCAGCAGTTACGCAGGCCTCGACGGGGAGCTGTTTTTT
>16|TRBV4-1|TRBD1|TRBJ1-3|.
CASSQVGQGRGNTIYF
TGCGCCAGCAGCCAAGTGGGACAGGGGCGGGGAAACACCATATATTTT
>13|TRBV28|.|TRBJ1-2|.
CASKTAGRGGYTF
TGTGCCAGCAAAACGGCAGGGAGGGGGGGCTACACCTTC
>13|TRBV6-5|TRBD1|TRBJ1-1|.
CASSYQGAGEAFF
TGTGCCAGCAGTTACCAGGGGGCAGGTGAAGCTTTCTTT
>12|TRBV11-1|TRBD2|TRBJ2-5|.
CASSSGRETQYF
TGTGCCAGCAGTAGCGGGAGAGAGACCCAGTACTTC
>16|TRBV9|TRBD2|TRBJ2-3|.
CASSPQVAGGSDTQYF
TGTGCCAGCAGCCCCCAGGTAGCGGGGGGTTCAGATACGCAGTATTTT
>17|TRBV7-9|.|TRBJ2-1|.
CASSLGVERLPNNEQFF
TGTGCCAGCAGCTTAGGGGTAGAGCGGCTCCCTAACAATGAGCAGTTCTTC
>15|TRBV19|.|TRBJ2-2|.
CASSTPLGGTGELFF
TGTGCCAGTAGTACTCCCTTGGGGGGTACCGGGGAGCTGTTTTTT
>14|TRBV2|TRBD2|TRBJ2-7|.
CASSEGTSGYEQYF
TGTGCCAGCAGTGAAGGGACTAGCGGGTACGAGCAGTACTTC
>20|TRBV4-1|TRBD2|TRBJ2-7|few
CASSQGMRGRTLGTMYEQYF
TGCGCCAGCAGCCAAGGCATGCGAGGTCGGACGTTAGGGACTATGTACGAGCAGTACTTC
>13|TRBV6-5|TRBD1|TRBJ1-5|.
CASSRGRWQPQHF
TGTGCCAGCAGCAGGGGGCGCTGGCAGCCCCAGCATTTT
>14|TRBV5-4|.|TRBJ2-5|.
CASSFRAQTETQYF
TGTGCCAGCAGCTTTCGTGCACAGACGGAGACCCAGTACTTC
>13|TRBV7-9|.|TRBJ2-2|.
CASRMTGVGELFF
TGTGCCTCACGGATGACAGGAGTCGGGGAGCTGTTTTTT
>13|TRBV5-1|.|TRBJ2-5|.
CASSPTSLETQYF
TGCGCCAGCAGCCCGACTAGTCTGGAGACCCAGTACTTC
>13|TRBV2|TRBD1|TRBJ2-7|.
CASSLGQGREQYF
TGTGCCAGCAGTCTGGGACAGGGGCGCGAGCAGTACTTC
>16|TRBV27|.|TRBJ1-3|.
CASRSGTAFSGNTIYF
TGTGCCAGCAGGTCTGGGACTGCATTCTCTGGAAACACCATATATTTT
>22|TRBV27|TRBD1|TRBJ1-5|.
CASIPNLAPHGQGASSNQPQHF
TGTGCCAGCATTCCCAACCTCGCCCCCCATGGACAGGGGGCGAGCAGCAATCAGCCCCAGCATTTT
>14|TRBV2|.|TRBJ1-2|.
CASSRLWRVKLDTF
TGTGCCAGCAGCCGTCTATGGAGGGTAAAGTTGGACACCTTC
>14|TRBV7-3|.|TRBJ2-3|.
CASSLGGGVDTQYF
TGTGCCAGCAGCTTGGGAGGTGGAGTAGATACGCAGTATTTT
>16|TRBV25-1|.|TRBJ1-3|few
CASSWQGTSSGNTIYF
TGTGCCAGCAGTTGGCAGGGTACCTCCTCTGGAAACACCATATATTTT
>13|TRBV6-5|TRBD1|TRBJ1-2|.
CASWSDRGKGYTF
TGTGCCAGCTGGTCGGACAGGGGGAAGGGCTACACCTTC
>13|TRBV30|.|TRBJ1-1|.
CAWSRGFVAEAFF
TGTGCCTGGAGTCGGGGATTTGTTGCTGAAGCTTTCTTT
>11|TRBV28|.|TRBJ2-5|few
CASSQARAQYF
TGTGCCAGCAGTCAAGCCAGGGCCCAGTACTTC
>20|TRBV10-3|TRBD1|TRBJ1-4|.
CAISEAPRDRGRPSAEKLFF
TGTGCCATCAGTGAGGCTCCTCGGGACAGGGGGCGACCCTCGGCGGAAAAACTGTTTTTT
>13|TRBV6-1|TRBD1|TRBJ1-1|.
CASRGTGRTEAFF
TGTGCCAGCAGGGGGACAGGGAGGACTGAAGCTTTCTTT
>15|TRBV19|.|TRBJ1-5|few
CASSISGQTNQPQHF
TGTGCCAGTAGTATAAGCGGACAGACCAATCAGCCCCAGCATTTT
>14|TRBV5-1|TRBD2|TRBJ2-7|.
CASSFTSGIYEQYF
TGCGCCAGCAGCTTCACTAGCGGGATTTACGAGCAGTACTTC
>14|TRBV2|.|TRBJ2-7|.
CASSAGLLTYEQYF
TGTGCCAGCAGTGCGGGACTCTTAACCTACGAGCAGTACTTC
>13|TRBV30|.|TRBJ2-7|.
CAWSEGSSYEQYF
TGTGCCTGGAGTGAAGGGAGCTCCTACGAGCAGTACTTC
>15|TRBV21-1|.|TRBJ1-5|.
CASSKGGRGNQPQHF
TGTGCCAGCAGCAAGGGGGGGAGGGGCAATCAGCCCCAGCATTTT
>16|TRBV30|.|TRBJ2-2|.
CAWSVRQGSPTGELFF
TGTGCCTGGAGTGTACGGCAGGGGAGCCCCACCGGGGAGCTGTTTTTT
>17|TRBV4-2|TRBD2|TRBJ2-7|few
CASSQDLTGGLGYEQYF
TGTGCCAGCAGCCAAGATTTGACGGGAGGGCTTGGCTACGAGCAGTACTTC
>14|TRBV28|.|TRBJ1-1|.
CASTTPGMNTEAFF
TGTGCCAGCACCACTCCGGGGATGAACACTGAAGCTTTCTTT
>15|TRBV6-6|.|TRBJ1-4|.
CASSYSRGRGDELFF
TGTGCCAGCAGTTACTCGAGAGGGAGGGGTGATGAACTGTTTTTT
>13|TRBV27|.|TRBJ1-2|.
CASSSVGGYGYTF
TGTGCCAGCAGTAGCGTGGGGGGGTATGGCTACACCTTC
>16|TRBV13|.|TRBJ2-3|.
CASSHPIRGEPDTQYF
TGTGCCAGCAGCCACCCTATAAGGGGTGAACCAGATACGCAGTATTTT
>15|TRBV28|.|TRBJ1-1|.
CASRTGTPMNTEAFF
TGTGCCAGCAGAACCGGGACACCTATGAACACTGAAGCTTTCTTT
>15|TRBV2|.|TRBJ2-1|.
CASSEKRKVGGEQFF
TGTGCCAGCAGTGAAAAAAGGAAGGTGGGAGGTGAGCAGTTCTTC
>15|TRBV6-1|.|TRBJ1-5|.
CASSEVVVSNQPQHF
TGTGCCAGCAGTGAAGTTGTAGTTAGCAATCAGCCCCAGCATTTT
>14|TRBV30|TRBD2|TRBJ2-7|.
CAWDRFGREVEQYF
TGTGCCTGGGACCGCTTTGGGCGGGAGGTCGAGCAGTACTTC
>16|TRBV27|TRBD2|TRBJ2-7|.
CASSRWGLAESYEQYF
TGTGCCAGCTCCCGCTGGGGACTAGCGGAGTCCTACGAGCAGTACTTC